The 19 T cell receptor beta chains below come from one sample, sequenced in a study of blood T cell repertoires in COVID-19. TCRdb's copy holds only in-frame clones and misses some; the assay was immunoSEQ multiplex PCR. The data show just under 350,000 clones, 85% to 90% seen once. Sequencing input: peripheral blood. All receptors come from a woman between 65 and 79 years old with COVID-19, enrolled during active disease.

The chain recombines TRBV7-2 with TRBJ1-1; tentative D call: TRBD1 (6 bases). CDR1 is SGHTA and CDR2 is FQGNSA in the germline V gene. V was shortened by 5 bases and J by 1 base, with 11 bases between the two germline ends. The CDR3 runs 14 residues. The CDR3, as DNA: TGTGCCAGCAGCCGCCAGACAGGGAACACTGAAGCTTTCTTT. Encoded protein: CASSRQTGNTEAFF.

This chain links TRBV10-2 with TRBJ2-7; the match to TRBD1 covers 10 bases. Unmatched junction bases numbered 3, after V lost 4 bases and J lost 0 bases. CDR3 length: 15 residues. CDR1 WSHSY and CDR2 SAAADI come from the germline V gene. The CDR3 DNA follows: TGCGCCAGCAGTGGCCGGGACAGGGGCTCCTACGAGCAGTACTTC. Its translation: CASSGRDRGSYEQYF.

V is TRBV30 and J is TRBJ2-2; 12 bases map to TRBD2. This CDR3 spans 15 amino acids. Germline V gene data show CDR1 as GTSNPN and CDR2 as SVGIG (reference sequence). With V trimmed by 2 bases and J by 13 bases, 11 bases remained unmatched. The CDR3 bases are TGTGCCTGGAGTATCGGACTAGCGGGGTTTGGTGGGCTGTTTTTT. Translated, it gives CAWSIGLAGFGGLFF.

As DNA, the CDR3 is TGTGCCAGCTGCGCCAGGGGTGCCTCTGGAAACACCATATATTTT. It codes for CASCARGASGNTIYF. The rearrangement uses TRBV6-5 and TRBJ1-3, with D perhaps matching TRBD1 (6 bases). Germline CDR1 reads MNHEY; CDR2 reads SVGAGI. This CDR3 region has 15 residues. Trimming removed 8 bases at V and 0 bases at J, with 14 bases between.

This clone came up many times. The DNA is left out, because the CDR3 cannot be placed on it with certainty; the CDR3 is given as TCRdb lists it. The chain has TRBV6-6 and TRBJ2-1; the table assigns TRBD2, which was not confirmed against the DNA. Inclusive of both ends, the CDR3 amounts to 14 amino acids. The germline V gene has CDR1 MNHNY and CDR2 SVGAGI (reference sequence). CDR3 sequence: CASSSSGSYNEQFF.

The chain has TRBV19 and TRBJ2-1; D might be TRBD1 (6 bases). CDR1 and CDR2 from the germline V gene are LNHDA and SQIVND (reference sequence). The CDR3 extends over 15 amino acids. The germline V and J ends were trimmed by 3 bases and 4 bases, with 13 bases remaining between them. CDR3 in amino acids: CASSMGHPEYNEQFF. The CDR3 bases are TGTGCCAGTAGTATGGGACACCCCGAGTACAATGAGCAGTTCTTC. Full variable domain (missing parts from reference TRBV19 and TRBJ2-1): DGGITQSPKYLFRKEGQNVTLSCEQNLNHDAMYWYRQDPGQGLRLIYYSQIVNDFQKGDIAEGYSVSREKKESFPLTVTSAQKNPTAFYLCASSMGHPEYNEQFFGPGTRLTVL.

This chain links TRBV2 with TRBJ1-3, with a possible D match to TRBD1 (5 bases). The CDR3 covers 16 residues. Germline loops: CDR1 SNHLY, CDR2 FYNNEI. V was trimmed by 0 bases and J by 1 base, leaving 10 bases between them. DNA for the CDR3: TGTGCCAGCAGTGAAGCGCTTCGGGGGTCTGGAAACACCATATATTTT. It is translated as CASSEALRGSGNTIYF.

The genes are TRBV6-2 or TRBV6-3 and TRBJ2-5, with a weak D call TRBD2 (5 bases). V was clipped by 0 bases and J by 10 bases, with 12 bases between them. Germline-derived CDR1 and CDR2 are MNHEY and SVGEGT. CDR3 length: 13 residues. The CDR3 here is CASSYSPGRDQYF. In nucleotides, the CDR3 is TGTGCCAGCAGTTACTCGCCAGGTCGGGACCAGTACTTC.

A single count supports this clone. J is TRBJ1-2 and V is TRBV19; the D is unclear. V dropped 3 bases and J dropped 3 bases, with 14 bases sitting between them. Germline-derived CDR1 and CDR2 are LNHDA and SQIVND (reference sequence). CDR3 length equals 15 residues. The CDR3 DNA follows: TGTGCCAGTAGTATGCCCGGTGGTGATTACTATGGCTACACCTTC. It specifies CASSMPGGDYYGYTF.

The CDR3 nucleotides read TGTGCCAGCAGCGACCGGGGATACTATGGCTACACCTTC. The encoded protein is CASSDRGYYGYTF. The chain combines TRBV7-2 with TRBJ1-2; D gene ambiguous. Germline V gene lookup returns CDR1 SGHTA and CDR2 FQGNSA. V was pared by 5 bases and J by 3 bases, with 10 bases between. This CDR3 region has 13 residues.

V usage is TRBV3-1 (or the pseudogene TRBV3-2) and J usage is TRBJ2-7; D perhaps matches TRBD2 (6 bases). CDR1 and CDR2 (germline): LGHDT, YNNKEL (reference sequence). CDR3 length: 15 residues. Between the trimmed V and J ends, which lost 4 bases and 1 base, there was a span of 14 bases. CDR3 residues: CASSPPGTLSYEQYF. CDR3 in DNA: TGTGCCAGCAGCCCCCCAGGGACTCTTTCCTACGAGCAGTACTTC.

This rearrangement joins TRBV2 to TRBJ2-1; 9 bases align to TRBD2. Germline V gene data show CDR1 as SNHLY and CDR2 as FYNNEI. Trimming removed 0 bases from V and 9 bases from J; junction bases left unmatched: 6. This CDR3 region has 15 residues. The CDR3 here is CASSEAWAGGLEQFF. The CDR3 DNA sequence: TGTGCCAGCAGTGAAGCGTGGGCGGGGGGGCTTGAGCAGTTCTTC.

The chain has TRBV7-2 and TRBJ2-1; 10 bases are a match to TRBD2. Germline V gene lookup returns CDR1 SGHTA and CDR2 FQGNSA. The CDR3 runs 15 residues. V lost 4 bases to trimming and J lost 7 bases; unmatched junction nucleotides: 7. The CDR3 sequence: CASSSSGGVRNEQFF. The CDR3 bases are TGTGCCAGCAGCTCGAGCGGGGGGGTGCGGAATGAGCAGTTCTTC.

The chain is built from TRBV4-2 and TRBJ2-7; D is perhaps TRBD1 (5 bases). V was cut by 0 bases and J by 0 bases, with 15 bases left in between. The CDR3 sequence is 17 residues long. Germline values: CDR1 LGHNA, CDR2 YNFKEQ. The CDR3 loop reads CASSQDPQGRSSYEQYF. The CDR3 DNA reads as TGTGCCAGCAGCCAAGACCCTCAGGGTAGGAGCTCCTACGAGCAGTACTTC.

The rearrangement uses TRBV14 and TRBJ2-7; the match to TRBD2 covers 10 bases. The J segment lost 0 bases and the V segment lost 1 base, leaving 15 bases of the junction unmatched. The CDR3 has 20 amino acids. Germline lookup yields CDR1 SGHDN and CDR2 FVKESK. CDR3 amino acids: CASSQGFSLFLAGASYEQYF. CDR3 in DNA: TGTGCCAGCAGCCAAGGGTTCTCCCTCTTTCTAGCGGGGGCCTCCTACGAGCAGTACTTC. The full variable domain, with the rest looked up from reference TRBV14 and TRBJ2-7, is EAGVTQFPSHSVIEKGQTVTLRCDPISGHDNLYWYRRVMGKEIKFLLHFVKESKQDESGMPNNRFLAERTGGTYSTLKVQPAELEDSGVYFCASSQGFSLFLAGASYEQYFGPGTRLTVT.

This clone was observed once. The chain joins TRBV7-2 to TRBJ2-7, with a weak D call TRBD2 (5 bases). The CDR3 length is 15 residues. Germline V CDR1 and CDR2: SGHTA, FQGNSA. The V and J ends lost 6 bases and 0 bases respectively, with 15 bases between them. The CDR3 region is CASSPDYDASYEQYF. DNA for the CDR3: TGTGCCAGCAGTCCCGACTACGACGCCTCCTACGAGCAGTACTTC.

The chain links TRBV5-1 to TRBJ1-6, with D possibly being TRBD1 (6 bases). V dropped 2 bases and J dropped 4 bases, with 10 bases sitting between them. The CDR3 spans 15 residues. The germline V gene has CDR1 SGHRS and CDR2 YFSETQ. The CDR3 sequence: CASSFQGPYNSPLHF. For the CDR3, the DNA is TGCGCCAGCAGCTTTCAGGGGCCTTATAATTCACCCCTCCACTTT.

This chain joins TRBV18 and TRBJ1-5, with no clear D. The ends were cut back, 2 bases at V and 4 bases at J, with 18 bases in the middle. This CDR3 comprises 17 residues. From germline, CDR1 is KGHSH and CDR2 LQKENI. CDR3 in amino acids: CASSPGRQEAHNQPQHF. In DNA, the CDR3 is TGTGCCAGCTCACCAGGAAGGCAGGAGGCCCATAATCAGCCCCAGCATTTT.

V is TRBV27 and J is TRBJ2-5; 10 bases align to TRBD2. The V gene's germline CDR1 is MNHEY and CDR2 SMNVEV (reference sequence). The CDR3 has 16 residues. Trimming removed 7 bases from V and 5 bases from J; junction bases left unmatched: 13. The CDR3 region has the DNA TGTGCCAGCAACCCATCGAGAGCGGGGGGGCCGGAGACCCAGTACTTC. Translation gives CASNPSRAGGPETQYF.